These 29 T cell receptor beta chains share one sample of origin, sequenced in a study of T-cell reconstitution after alpha-beta-depleted transplantation in children. Construction of the TCRbeta library involved unique molecular identifiers. TCRdb recomputed calls from the PCR reads with MiXCR, one row per CDR3 protein. The sample shows 500,000 to 750,000 distinct CDR3 sequences, under 15% of them seen only once. The specimen comprised PBMCs, mostly from graft donor cells, sampled 360 days after TCRalphabeta/CD19-depleted stem cell transplant. All receptors derive from a male patient between 5 and 17 years old who had a stem cell transplant for acute myeloid leukemia, so the T cells may come from the graft donor.

This clonotype was counted many times. The V and J genes are TRBV29-1 and TRBJ2-7; 10 bases align to TRBD1. Germline CDR1 SQVTM, CDR2 ANQGSEA. With 6 bases clipped from V and 0 bases from J, the junction kept 2 bases outside the gene matches. This CDR3 is 13 amino acids long. The CDR3 protein is CSVGDRGSYEQYF. CDR3 in DNA: TGCAGCGTGGGGGACAGGGGCTCCTACGAGCAGTACTTC.

This clonotype was found many times. This chain uses TRBV29-1 with TRBJ2-1, with TRBD1 as a possible D gene (6 bases). Trimming shortened V by 7 bases and J by 2 bases, and 15 bases separated the two germline ends. The CDR3 consists of 14 residues. Germline CDR1 is SQVTM and CDR2 is ANQGSEA. The CDR3 coding sequence is TGCAGCGCCATAGACAGGTCCCCCTACAATGAGCAGTTCTTC. Residues: CSAIDRSPYNEQFF.

There are a few counts of this clonotype. The chain recombines TRBV7-2 with TRBJ2-3; 13 bases line up with TRBD2. Germline lookup yields CDR1 SGHTA and CDR2 FQGNSA. V gave up 7 bases and J gave up 5 bases; unmatched junction bases: 6. The CDR3 loop spans 15 amino acids. CDR3 nucleotides: TGTGCCAGCACACGGACTAGCGGGAGTCTAGATACGCAGTATTTT. It is translated as CASTRTSGSLDTQYF.

This chain uses TRBV29-1 with TRBJ1-5, with TRBD1 identical over 9 bases. The V gene end was trimmed by 4 bases and the J gene end by 7 bases; junction bases not matched to a gene: 5. The CDR3 has 13 amino acids. From germline, CDR1 is SQVTM and CDR2 ANQGSEA. The CDR3 here is CSVARTGEQPQHF. The DNA for the CDR3 is TGCAGCGTTGCCCGGACAGGGGAGCAGCCCCAGCATTTT.

V is TRBV21-1 and J is TRBJ2-7; the DNA was not compared with TRBD2, the D call given in the table. TRBV21-1 corresponds to a pseudogene. CDR3 length equals 16 residues. The CDR3 reads CASSILSGSHPYEQYF. CDR3 in DNA: TGTGCCAGCAGCATCCTTAGCGGGAGCCATCCCTACGAGCAGTACTTC.

The J gene is TRBJ2-5, the V gene TRBV7-2; tentative D call: TRBD2 (5 bases). In germline, CDR1 is SGHTA, CDR2 FQGNSA. Trimming pared 0 bases from V and 0 bases from J, leaving 14 bases between. This CDR3 comprises 17 residues. The CDR3 loop is CASSLARERLYQETQYF. Written as DNA, the CDR3 is TGTGCCAGCAGCTTAGCGAGGGAACGGCTGTACCAAGAGACCCAGTACTTC.

This clonotype occurred many times. The chain carries TRBV3-1 and TRBJ1-1, with D uncertain. The germline CDR1 and CDR2 sequences are LGHDT and YNNKEL (reference sequence). This CDR3 is 14 amino acids long. The V end lost 0 bases, the J end lost 5 bases, and 10 bases lay between the germline ends. CDR3 amino acids: CASSQDCLLTEAFF. Written as DNA, the CDR3 is TGTGCCAGCAGCCAAGATTGCTTGCTTACTGAAGCTTTCTTT.

The chain couples TRBV18 to TRBJ2-7; TRBD2 is a possible D gene (6 bases). There are 20 residues in the CDR3. Germline V gene data show CDR1 as KGHSH and CDR2 as LQKENI. V gave up 3 bases and J gave up 3 bases, with 30 bases separating them. The CDR3 DNA sequence: TGTGCCAGCTCACCGCAGGCTAGCGTAGGCCCTGGGTTGACCCTCTACGAGCAGTACTTC. Its translation: CASSPQASVGPGLTLYEQYF. The full variable domain, rest sourced from reference TRBV18 and TRBJ2-7, is NAGVMQNPRHLVRRRGQEARLRCSPMKGHSHVYWYRQLPEEGLKFMVYLQKENIIDESGMPKERFSAEFPKEGPSILRIQQVVRGDSAAYFCASSPQASVGPGLTLYEQYFGPGTRLTVT.

This clonotype was seen only once. The chain recombines TRBV20-1 with TRBJ1-5; 8 nucleotides align to TRBD1. V lost 0 bases and J lost 6; bases outside the gene matches: 7. Germline lookup yields CDR1 DFQATT and CDR2 SNEGSKA (reference sequence). This CDR3 comprises 15 residues. The CDR3 DNA sequence: TGCAGTGCTAGAGATCAGGAAGGACAGGGTCAGCCCCAGCATTTT. It encodes CSARDQEGQGQPQHF.

In its sample, this clonotype was seen many times. V is TRBV24-1 and J is TRBJ2-3; D is perhaps TRBD1 (6 bases). CDR1 and CDR2 (germline): KGHDR, SFDVKD. Trimming cost V 3 bases and J 2 bases, with 11 bases left between them. CDR3 length: 15 residues. CDR3 sequence (DNA): TGTGCCACCAGTGATATCAGGGGTTACACAGATACGCAGTATTTT. It is translated as CATSDIRGYTDTQYF.

This clonotype was detected only a few times. J is TRBJ2-3 and V is TRBV7-2; D is unresolved. Looked up from germline, CDR1 is SGHTA and CDR2 is FQGNSA. V lost 4 bases and J lost 2, with 13 bases in between. This CDR3 spans 15 amino acids. The CDR3 loop is CASSSSGINTDTQYF. CDR3 sequence (DNA): TGTGCCAGCAGCTCATCAGGAATCAACACAGATACGCAGTATTTT.

CDR3 DNA: TGTGCCAGTAGTACCCGGGACAGGAGACTACATGATGAGCAGTTCTTC. Translated: CASSTRDRRLHDEQFF. The rearrangement joins TRBV19 to TRBJ2-1, with 8 bases that match TRBD1. Trimming at V came to 4 bases and at J to 8 bases, leaving 13 bases not matched to a gene. CDR1 is LNHDA and CDR2 is SQIVND in the germline V gene (reference sequence). There are 16 residues in the CDR3.

The chain has TRBV2 and TRBJ2-3; tentatively, D is TRBD1 (6 bases). V gave up 4 bases and J gave up 6 bases, with 26 bases separating them. The CDR3 sequence is 18 residues long. Germline CDR1 SNHLY, CDR2 FYNNEI. CDR3 in DNA: TGTGCCAGCAGTGCAGGGTCGGGACAACCAGCCCCTAGGGATACGCAGTATTTT. Translation gives CASSAGSGQPAPRDTQYF. Using reference TRBV2 and TRBJ2-3 for the parts outside the CDR3, the full variable domain is EPEVTQTPSHQVTQMGQEVILRCVPISNHLYFYWYRQILGQKVEFLVSFYNNEISEKSEIFDDQFSVERPDGSNFTLKIRSTKLEDSAMYFCASSAGSGQPAPRDTQYFGPGTRLTVL.

The genes are TRBV6-1 and TRBJ2-7, with 10 bases matching TRBD2. Per germline, CDR1 MNHNS and CDR2 SASEGT. The junction had 2 bases not matched to a gene; V was cut back by 6 bases and J by 3 bases. This CDR3 region has 13 residues. DNA of the CDR3: TGTGCCAGCAGGGGACTAGCGAGCTACGAGCAGTACTTC. Amino acids: CASRGLASYEQYF.

This clonotype was picked up many times. This chain uses TRBV10-3 with TRBJ2-7, with 8 bases fitting TRBD1. The CDR3 is 14 amino acids. With 6 bases clipped from V and 3 bases from J, the junction kept 7 bases outside the gene matches. The germline CDR1 and CDR2 sequences are ENHRY and SYGVKD. Written as DNA, the CDR3 is TGTGCCATCAGCAGGACAGGGAAGGTCTACGAGCAGTACTTC. Translation gives CAISRTGKVYEQYF.

The V call is TRBV6-6, the J call TRBJ2-1; unclear D gene. CDR3 length equals 15 residues. Germline values: CDR1 MNHNY, CDR2 SVGAGI (reference sequence). V lost 6 bases to trimming and J lost 0 bases, with 12 bases between them. The CDR3 protein is CASSPRIPSYNEQFF. CDR3 nucleotide sequence: TGTGCCAGCAGCCCCAGGATTCCCTCCTACAATGAGCAGTTCTTC.

The chain is built from TRBV4-1 and TRBJ2-7; TRBD2 matches 9 bases. V dropped 3 bases and J dropped 5; count of bases not matched to a gene: 5. CDR3 length: 14 amino acids. In germline, CDR1 is MGHRA, CDR2 YSYEKL. CDR3 nucleotide sequence: TGCGCCAGCAGCCAGTTAGCGGGAGTTGACGAGCAGTACTTC. This gives the protein CASSQLAGVDEQYF.

Many counts were recorded for this clonotype. This sequence joins TRBV6-1 and TRBJ2-7, with 9 bases fitting TRBD1. The ends lost 6 bases at V and 6 bases at J; junction bases unmatched: 9. This CDR3 is built from 14 residues. Germline lookup yields CDR1 MNHNS and CDR2 SASEGT. CDR3 nucleotides: TGTGCCAGCAGCTCCCCGGGACAGGGATTCGAGCAGTACTTC. This gives the protein CASSSPGQGFEQYF.

The gene calls are TRBV20-1 and TRBJ1-5, with no clear D. This CDR3 is 15 amino acids long. Looked up from germline, CDR1 is DFQATT and CDR2 is SNEGSKA (reference sequence). V lost 0 bases and J lost 0, with 9 bases in between. CDR3 nucleotides: TGCAGTGCTAGAGATATGCGAAGTAGCAATCAGCCCCAGCATTTT. It encodes CSARDMRSSNQPQHF.

This clonotype occurred many times. This rearrangement joins TRBV29-1 to TRBJ2-2, with a weak D call TRBD1 (7 bases). The CDR3 is made up of 14 amino acids. V lost 5 bases and J lost 5, with 15 bases in between. Per the germline V gene, CDR1 is SQVTM and CDR2 is ANQGSEA. CDR3 nucleotides: TGCAGCGTTAGCAGGGGGGCGAGAACCGGGGAGCTGTTTTTT. Protein product: CSVSRGARTGELFF.

A few counts support this clonotype. This chain connects TRBV7-2 to TRBJ2-3; 7 bases map to TRBD2. The junction had 10 bases not matched to a gene; V was cut back by 3 bases and J by 4 bases. The germline V gene encodes CDR1 SGHTA and CDR2 FQGNSA. This CDR3 is built from 16 residues. In nucleotides, the CDR3 is TGTGCCAGCAGCTTTCGGGGACTACTGTGGGCAGATACGCAGTATTTT. It translates to CASSFRGLLWADTQYF.

This clonotype was seen ten or more times. CDR3 residues: CASSQDPRGGQPQHF. CDR3 DNA: TGTGCCAGCAGCCAAGATCCTCGGGGCGGTCAGCCCCAGCATTTT. V is TRBV3-1 and J is TRBJ1-5; perhaps TRBD1 as D (5 bases). Germline lookup yields CDR1 LGHDT and CDR2 YNNKEL (reference sequence). V gave up 0 bases and J gave up 6 bases, with 12 bases separating them. There are 15 residues in the CDR3.

J is TRBJ1-4 and V is TRBV29-1, with 10 positions matching TRBD1. This CDR3 contains 16 residues. Germline trimming cut 3 bases from V and 6 bases from J; bases unmatched to any gene: 10. CDR1 and CDR2 (germline): SQVTM, ANQGSEA. For the CDR3, the DNA is TGCAGCGTTGACCGCCTCGGACAGGGGGGGGATGAAAAACTGTTTTTT. This translates into CSVDRLGQGGDEKLFF.

In this sample, this clonotype turned up a few times. The rearrangement links TRBV11-2 to TRBJ2-4, with no clear D. V lost 6 bases to trimming and J lost 3 bases, with 6 bases between them. The CDR3 has 12 residues. Germline V gene data show CDR1 as SGHAT and CDR2 as FQNNGV. CDR3 sequence (DNA): TGTGCCAGCAGAGTAGTCAAAAACATTCAGTACTTC. The encoded protein is CASRVVKNIQYF.

This clonotype has more than one count but fewer than ten. The rearrangement uses TRBV12-3 or TRBV12-4 and TRBJ2-7; 8 bases fit TRBD2. There are 13 residues in the CDR3. The junction had 5 bases not matched to a gene; V was cut back by 3 bases and J by 7 bases. The CDR3 DNA sequence: TGTGCCAGCAGTTTGGCCGGGAGGGGTGAGCAGTACTTC. Amino acids: CASSLAGRGEQYF.

This clonotype was seen ten or more times. CDR3 loop: CSAPDRVRNTEAFF. CDR3 in DNA: TGCAGTGCCCCGGATAGGGTAAGGAACACTGAAGCTTTCTTT. The V gene is TRBV20-1, the J gene TRBJ1-1; no firm D call. The CDR3 consists of 14 residues. The ends were cut back, 6 bases at V and 1 base at J, with 15 bases in the middle. Germline V gene data show CDR1 as DFQATT and CDR2 as SNEGSKA (reference sequence).

There are many counts of this clonotype. The chain employs TRBV29-1 and TRBJ2-3; D not resolved. CDR3 length: 13 residues. Trimming pared 4 bases from V and 6 bases from J, leaving 14 bases between. Looked up from germline, CDR1 is SQVTM and CDR2 is ANQGSEA. The CDR3 DNA sequence: TGCAGCGTTGGGGTTGTGCCCAGGGATACGCAGTATTTT. Amino acid sequence: CSVGVVPRDTQYF.

This clonotype has just a few counts. The chain is built from TRBV9 and TRBJ2-2; possible D gene TRBD2, 6 bases. This CDR3 spans 16 amino acids. V shed 4 bases and J shed 1 base, with 14 bases lying between them. The germline gives CDR1 SGDLS, CDR2 YYNGEE. CDR3 region: CASSLNAGRNTGELFF. In nucleotides, the CDR3 is TGTGCCAGCAGCTTGAATGCGGGGCGGAACACCGGGGAGCTGTTTTTT.

This CDR3 is CASRSSTVTYEQYF. In DNA, the CDR3 is TGTGCCAGCAGATCCTCGACCGTTACCTACGAGCAGTACTTC. J is TRBJ2-7 and V is TRBV6-5; D gene unclear. Germline loops: CDR1 MNHEY, CDR2 SVGAGI. V was shortened by 6 bases and J by 2 bases, with 14 bases between the two germline ends. This CDR3 region has 14 residues.